This TCR beta chain was captured in a study of T cell changes during pregnancy in multiple sclerosis. The method was immunoSEQ multiplex PCR; TCRdb's version includes in-frame clones alone and lacks a portion of them. Of roughly 38,000 clones listed, 75% to 95% were seen once; the top ten hold almost 2%. The CDR3 covers 14 residues. Germline V CDR1 and CDR2: SQVTM, ANQGSEA. With 6 bases removed from V and 1 base from J, the gap between germline ends came to 15 bases. This chain links TRBV29-1 with TRBJ1-1; D is perhaps TRBD1 (5 bases). This specimen was CD4+ T cells from peripheral blood mononuclear cells, taken after pregnancy. This sequence was found in a female donor in good health, enrolled as a control in a pregnancy study. The CDR3 DNA follows: TGCAGCGTCTTATGGGGCAGTTCGAACACTGAAGCTTTCTTT. It encodes CSVLWGSSNTEAFF.